This T cell receptor beta chain was documented in a study of neurological immune-mediated disorders. The CDR3 is 12 amino acids. The ends were cut back, 6 bases at V and 4 bases at J, with 10 bases in the middle. The germline V gene encodes CDR1 SGDLS and CDR2 YYNGEE. This clonotype was counted at least ten times. The authors made cDNA by 5'RACE with 10-nucleotide random UMIs. TCRdb reanalysed the 5' RACE reads using MiXCR and keeps one entry per CDR3 protein. Among some 60,000 distinct CDR3 sequences listed, less than 2.5% were seen once. This receptor was identified in a man aged 45-60 years with multiple sclerosis. This sequence joins TRBV9 and TRBJ2-5, with D possibly being TRBD1 or TRBD2 (7 bases each). The specimen sequenced was PBMCs. CDR3 loop: CASTGGGETQYF. The CDR3 region has the DNA TGTGCCAGCACAGGGGGGGGAGAGACCCAGTACTTC.